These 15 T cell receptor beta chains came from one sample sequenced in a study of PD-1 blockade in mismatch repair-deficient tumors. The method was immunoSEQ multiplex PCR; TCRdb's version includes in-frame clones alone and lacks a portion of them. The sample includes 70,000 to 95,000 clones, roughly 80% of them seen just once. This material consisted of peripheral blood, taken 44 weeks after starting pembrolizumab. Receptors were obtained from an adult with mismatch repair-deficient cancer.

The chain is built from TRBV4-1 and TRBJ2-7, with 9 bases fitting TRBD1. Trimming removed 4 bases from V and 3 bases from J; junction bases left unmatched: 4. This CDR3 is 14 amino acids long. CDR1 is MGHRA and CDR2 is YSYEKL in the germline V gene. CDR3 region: CASSPGTGLYEQYF. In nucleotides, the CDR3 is TGCGCCAGCAGCCCTGGGACAGGGCTCTACGAGCAGTACTTC.

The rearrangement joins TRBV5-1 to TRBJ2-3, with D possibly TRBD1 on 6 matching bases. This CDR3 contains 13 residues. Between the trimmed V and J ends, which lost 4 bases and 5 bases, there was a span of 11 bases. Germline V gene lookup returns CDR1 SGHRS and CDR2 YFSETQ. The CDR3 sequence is CASSTPRGDTQYF. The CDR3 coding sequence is TGCGCCAGCAGCACACCCAGGGGAGATACGCAGTATTTT.

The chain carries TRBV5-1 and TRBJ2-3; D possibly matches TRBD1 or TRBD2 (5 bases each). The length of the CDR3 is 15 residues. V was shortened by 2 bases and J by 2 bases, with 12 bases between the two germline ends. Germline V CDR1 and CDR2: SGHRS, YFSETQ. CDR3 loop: CASSFLGPATDTQYF. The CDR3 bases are TGCGCCAGCAGCTTTCTGGGACCAGCCACAGATACGCAGTATTTT.

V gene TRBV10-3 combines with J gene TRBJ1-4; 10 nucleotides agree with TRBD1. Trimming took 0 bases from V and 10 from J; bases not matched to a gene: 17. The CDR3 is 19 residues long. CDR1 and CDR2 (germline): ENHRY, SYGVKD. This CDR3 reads CAISESMVGQRTGGGKLFF. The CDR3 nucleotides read TGTGCCATCAGTGAGTCGATGGTCGGGCAAAGGACAGGGGGGGGAAAACTGTTTTTT.

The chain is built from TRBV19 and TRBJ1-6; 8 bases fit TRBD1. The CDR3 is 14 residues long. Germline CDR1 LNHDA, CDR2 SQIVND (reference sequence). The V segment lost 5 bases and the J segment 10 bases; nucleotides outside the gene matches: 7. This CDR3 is CASSPDRGGSPLHF. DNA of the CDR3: TGTGCCAGTAGTCCTGACAGGGGAGGGTCACCCCTCCACTTT.

CDR3 coding DNA: TGTGCCAGCAGCTTAGCTACCGGGACTAGCTACAATGAGCAGTTCTTC. It codes for CASSLATGTSYNEQFF. The rearrangement joins TRBV7-6 to TRBJ2-1; 8 nucleotides match TRBD2. V shed 0 bases, J shed 3 bases, and the junction held 4 bases outside the gene matches. The CDR3 is made up of 16 amino acids. Germline V gene sequence: CDR1 SGHVS, CDR2 FNYEAQ.

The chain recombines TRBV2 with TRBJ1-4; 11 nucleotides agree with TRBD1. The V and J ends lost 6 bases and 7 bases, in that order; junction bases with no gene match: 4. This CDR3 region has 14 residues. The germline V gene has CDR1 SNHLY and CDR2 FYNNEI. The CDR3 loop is CASRTGTGGEKLFF. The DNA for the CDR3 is TGTGCCAGCAGAACCGGGACAGGGGGTGAAAAACTGTTTTTT.

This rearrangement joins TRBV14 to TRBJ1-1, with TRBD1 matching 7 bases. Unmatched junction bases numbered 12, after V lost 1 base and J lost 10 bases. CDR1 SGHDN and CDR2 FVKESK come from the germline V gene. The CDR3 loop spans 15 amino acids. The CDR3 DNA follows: TGTGCCAGCAGCCAAGCAGGGGGTTCACTTATGACAGCTTTCTTT. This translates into CASSQAGGSLMTAFF.

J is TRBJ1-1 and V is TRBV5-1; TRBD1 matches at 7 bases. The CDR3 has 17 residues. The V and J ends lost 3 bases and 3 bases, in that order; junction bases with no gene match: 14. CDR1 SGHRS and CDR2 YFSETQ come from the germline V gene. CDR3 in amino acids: CASSSGQDNSRYTEAFF. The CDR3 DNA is TGCGCCAGCAGCTCCGGACAGGACAACTCACGGTACACTGAAGCTTTCTTT.

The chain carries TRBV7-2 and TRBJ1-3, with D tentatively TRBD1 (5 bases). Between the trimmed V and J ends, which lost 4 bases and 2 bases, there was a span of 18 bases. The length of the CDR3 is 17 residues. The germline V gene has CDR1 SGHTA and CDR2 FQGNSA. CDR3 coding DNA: TGTGCCAGCAGCTCCCGCGTCCAGGGCATCCCTGGAAACACCATATATTTT. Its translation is CASSSRVQGIPGNTIYF.

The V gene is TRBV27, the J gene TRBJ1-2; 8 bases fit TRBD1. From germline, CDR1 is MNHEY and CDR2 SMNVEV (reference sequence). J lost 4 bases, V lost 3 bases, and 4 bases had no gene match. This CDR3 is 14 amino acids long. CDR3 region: CASSFRQGSYGYTF. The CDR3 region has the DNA TGTGCCAGCAGTTTCCGACAGGGGAGCTATGGCTACACCTTC.

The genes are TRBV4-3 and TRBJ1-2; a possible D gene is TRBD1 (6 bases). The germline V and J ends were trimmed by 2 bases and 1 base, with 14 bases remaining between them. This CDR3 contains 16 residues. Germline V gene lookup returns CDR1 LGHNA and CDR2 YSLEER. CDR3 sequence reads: CASSQLGGLDNYGYTF. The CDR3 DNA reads TGCGCCAGCAGCCAACTAGGGGGATTGGATAACTATGGCTACACCTTC.

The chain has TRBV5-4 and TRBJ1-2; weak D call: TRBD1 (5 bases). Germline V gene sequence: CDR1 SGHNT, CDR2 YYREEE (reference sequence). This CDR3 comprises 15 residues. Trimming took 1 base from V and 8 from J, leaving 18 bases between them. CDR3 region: CASSLPPGTNNGYTF. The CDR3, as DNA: TGTGCCAGCAGCTTGCCCCCCGGGACCAATAACGGCTACACCTTC.

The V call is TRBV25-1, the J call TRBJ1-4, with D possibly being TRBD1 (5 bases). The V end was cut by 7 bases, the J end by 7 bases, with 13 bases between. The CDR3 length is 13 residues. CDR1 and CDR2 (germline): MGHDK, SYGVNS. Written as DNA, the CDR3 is TGTGCCAGCATATCGGGAACAGGTGAAAAACTGTTTTTT. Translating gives CASISGTGEKLFF.

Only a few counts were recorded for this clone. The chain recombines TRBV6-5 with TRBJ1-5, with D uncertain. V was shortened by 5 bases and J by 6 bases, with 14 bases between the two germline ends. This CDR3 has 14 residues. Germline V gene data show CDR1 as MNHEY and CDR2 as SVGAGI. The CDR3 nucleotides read TGTGCCAGCAGTGAAACTCGTTTTGGTCAGCCCCAGCATTTT. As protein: CASSETRFGQPQHF.